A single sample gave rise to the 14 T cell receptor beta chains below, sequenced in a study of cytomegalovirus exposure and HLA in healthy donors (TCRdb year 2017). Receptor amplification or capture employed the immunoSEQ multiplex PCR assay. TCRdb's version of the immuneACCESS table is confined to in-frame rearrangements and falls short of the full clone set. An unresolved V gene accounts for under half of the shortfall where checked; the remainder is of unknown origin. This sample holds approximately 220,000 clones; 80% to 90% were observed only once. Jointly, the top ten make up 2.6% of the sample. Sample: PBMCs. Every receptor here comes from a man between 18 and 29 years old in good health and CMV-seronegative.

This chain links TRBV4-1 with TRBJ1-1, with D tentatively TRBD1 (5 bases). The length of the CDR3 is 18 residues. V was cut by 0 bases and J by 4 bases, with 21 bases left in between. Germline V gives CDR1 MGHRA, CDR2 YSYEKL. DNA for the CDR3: TGCGCCAGCAGCCAAGAATCCCTCTTAGTGGGGGGAGTCACTGAAGCTTTCTTT. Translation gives CASSQESLLVGGVTEAFF.

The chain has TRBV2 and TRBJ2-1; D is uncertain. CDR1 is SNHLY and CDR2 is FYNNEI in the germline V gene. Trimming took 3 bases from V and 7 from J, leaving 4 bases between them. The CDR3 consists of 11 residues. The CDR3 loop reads CASSELNEQFF. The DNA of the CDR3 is TGTGCCAGCAGTGAGTTAAATGAGCAGTTCTTC.

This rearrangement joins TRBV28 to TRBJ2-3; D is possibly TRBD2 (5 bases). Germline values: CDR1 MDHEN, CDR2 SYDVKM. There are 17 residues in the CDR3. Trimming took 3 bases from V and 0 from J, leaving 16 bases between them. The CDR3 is CASSFRWRADSTDTQYF. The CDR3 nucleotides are TGTGCCAGCAGTTTTCGATGGCGAGCGGACAGCACAGATACGCAGTATTTT.

CDR3 region: CASTRTSGPGRSYNEQFF. CDR3 coding DNA: TGTGCCAGCACCAGGACTAGCGGGCCTGGGCGGTCCTACAATGAGCAGTTCTTC. The rearrangement links TRBV2 to TRBJ2-1; TRBD2 aligns across 11 bases. The CDR3 consists of 18 residues. The junction had 12 bases not matched to a gene; V was cut back by 7 bases and J by 1 base. Per the germline V gene, CDR1 is SNHLY and CDR2 is FYNNEI.

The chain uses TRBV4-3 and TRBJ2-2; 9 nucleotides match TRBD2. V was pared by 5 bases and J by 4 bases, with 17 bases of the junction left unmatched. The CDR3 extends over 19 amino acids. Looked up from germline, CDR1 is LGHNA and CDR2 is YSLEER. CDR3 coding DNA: TGCGCCAGCAGCAAAGTGAGCGCGGGAGGGCCTTACGGCACCGGGGAGCTGTTTTTT. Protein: CASSKVSAGGPYGTGELFF.

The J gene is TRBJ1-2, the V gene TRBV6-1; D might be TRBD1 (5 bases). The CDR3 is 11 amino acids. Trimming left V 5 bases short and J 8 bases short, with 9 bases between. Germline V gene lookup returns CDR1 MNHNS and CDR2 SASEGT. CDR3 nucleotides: TGTGCCAGCAGTCATAAGGGGGGCTACACCTTC. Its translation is CASSHKGGYTF.

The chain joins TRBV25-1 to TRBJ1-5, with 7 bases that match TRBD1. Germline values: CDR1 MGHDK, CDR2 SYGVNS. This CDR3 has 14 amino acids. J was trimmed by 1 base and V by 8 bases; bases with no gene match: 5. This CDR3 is CASASTGSNQPQHF. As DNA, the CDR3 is TGTGCCAGCGCCTCGACAGGGAGCAATCAGCCCCAGCATTTT.

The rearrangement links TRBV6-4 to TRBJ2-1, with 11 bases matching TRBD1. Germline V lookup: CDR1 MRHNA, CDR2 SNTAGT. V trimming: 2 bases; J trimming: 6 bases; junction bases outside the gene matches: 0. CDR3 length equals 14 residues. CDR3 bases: TGTGCCAGCAGTGACGGGACAGGGGGCAATGAGCAGTTCTTC. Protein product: CASSDGTGGNEQFF.

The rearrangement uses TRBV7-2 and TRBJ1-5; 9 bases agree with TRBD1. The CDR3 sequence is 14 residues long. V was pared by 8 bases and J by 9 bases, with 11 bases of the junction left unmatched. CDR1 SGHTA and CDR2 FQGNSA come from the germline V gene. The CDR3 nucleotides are TGTGCCAGCGGGGACAGGGTCGGGAACTCGCCCCAGCATTTT. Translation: CASGDRVGNSPQHF.

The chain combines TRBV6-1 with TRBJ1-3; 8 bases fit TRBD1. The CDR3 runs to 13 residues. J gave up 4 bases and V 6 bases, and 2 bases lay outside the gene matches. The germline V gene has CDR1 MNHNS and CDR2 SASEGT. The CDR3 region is CASSSGGGNTIYF. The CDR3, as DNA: TGTGCCAGCAGCTCAGGGGGCGGAAACACCATATATTTT.

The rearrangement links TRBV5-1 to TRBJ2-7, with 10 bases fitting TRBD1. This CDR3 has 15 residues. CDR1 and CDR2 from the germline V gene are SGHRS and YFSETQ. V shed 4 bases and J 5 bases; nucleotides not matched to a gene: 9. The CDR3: CASSLPGTGEHEQYF. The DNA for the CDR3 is TGCGCCAGCAGCCTCCCGGGGACAGGGGAACACGAGCAGTACTTC. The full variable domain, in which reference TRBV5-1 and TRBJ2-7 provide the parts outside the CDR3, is KAGVTQTPRYLIKTRGQQVTLSCSPISGHRSVSWYQQTPGQGLQFLFEYFSETQRNKGNFPGRFSGRQFSNSRSEMNVSTLELGDSALYLCASSLPGTGEHEQYFGPGTRLTVT.

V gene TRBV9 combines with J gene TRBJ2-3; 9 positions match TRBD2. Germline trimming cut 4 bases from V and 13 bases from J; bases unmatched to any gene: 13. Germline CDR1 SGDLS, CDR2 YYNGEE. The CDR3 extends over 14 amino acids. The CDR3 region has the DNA TGTGCCAGCAGCCCTCAAAGAGCGGGGGGCACGGAGTATTTT. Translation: CASSPQRAGGTEYF.

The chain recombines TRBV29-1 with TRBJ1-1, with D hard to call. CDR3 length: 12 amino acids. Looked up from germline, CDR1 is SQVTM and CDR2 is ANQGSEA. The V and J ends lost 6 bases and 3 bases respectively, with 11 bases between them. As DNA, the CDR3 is TGCAGCGTCCCAGCGTGGGACACTGAAGCTTTCTTT. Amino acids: CSVPAWDTEAFF.

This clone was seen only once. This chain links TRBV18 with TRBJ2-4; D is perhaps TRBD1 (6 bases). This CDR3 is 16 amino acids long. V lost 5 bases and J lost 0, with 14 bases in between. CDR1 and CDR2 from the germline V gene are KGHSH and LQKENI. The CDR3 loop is CASSWAGELAKNIQYF. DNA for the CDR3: TGTGCCAGCTCATGGGCAGGGGAACTAGCCAAAAACATTCAGTACTTC.